This T cell receptor beta chain was identified in a study of control samples from healthy donors and cancer patients. Generated by immunoSEQ multiplex PCR, the TCRdb table keeps only in-frame clones and is missing some. The sample has fewer than 120,000 clones, 85% to 90% seen once; the top ten hold roughly 4%. This clone was picked up one time. The germline V gene has CDR1 MNHEY and CDR2 SVGAGI. The CDR3 spans 13 residues. Trimming took off 2 bases at V and 3 bases at J, with 8 bases between the two ends. The sample taken for sequencing was PBMCs. The receptor was isolated from a woman aged 55 to 70 with lung cancer. The chain is built from TRBV6-5 and TRBJ2-7, with D unresolved. The CDR3 bases are TGTGCCAGCAGTTACGATGCCCGCTACGAGCAGTACTTC. It is translated as CASSYDARYEQYF.